These 7 T cell receptor beta chains were all obtained from the same sample, sequenced in a study of CD8+CD57+ T cells in acquired aplastic anemia. Both TCR beta VDJ combination and CDR3 sequence profiling were carried out. Genomic DNA was the template for this profiling. TCRdb analysed the reads with MiXCR anew, one entry per CDR3 protein. The sample holds about 180,000 distinct CDR3 sequences, less than 60% seen once. Before being chosen for sequencing, patients had shown CD8+CD57+ cell expansion by flow cytometry. The sequencing sample was made of sorted CD4+, CD8+, or CD8+CD57+ T cells (not recorded which) from PBMCs. These receptors came from a human donor with aplastic anemia.

This sequence joins TRBV7-6 and TRBJ1-1, with TRBD1 matching 7 bases. The ends lost 5 bases at V and 0 bases at J; junction bases unmatched: 0. The length of the CDR3 is 13 residues. Germline loops: CDR1 SGHVS, CDR2 FNYEAQ. Here the CDR3 reads CASSRGLNTEAFF. The CDR3 region has the DNA TGTGCCAGCAGCAGGGGGCTGAACACTGAAGCTTTCTTT.

V usage is TRBV27 and J usage is TRBJ2-1; D might be TRBD1 (6 bases). The CDR3 is made up of 13 amino acids. Looked up from germline, CDR1 is MNHEY and CDR2 is SMNVEV (reference sequence). Trimming stripped 0 bases from V and 7 bases from J, with 7 bases between. The CDR3: CASSLSQGNEQFF. In DNA, the CDR3 is TGTGCCAGCAGTTTATCTCAGGGGAATGAGCAGTTCTTC.

The rearrangement links TRBV19 to TRBJ1-4; the match to TRBD1 covers 8 bases. The length of the CDR3 is 14 residues. Losses at the gene ends were 7 bases for V and 3 bases for J; bases not matched to a gene: 4. Per the germline V gene, CDR1 is LNHDA and CDR2 is SQIVND (reference sequence). This CDR3 is CASTTGGANEKLFF. The CDR3 region has the DNA TGTGCCAGTACTACAGGGGGAGCTAATGAAAAACTGTTTTTT.

This clonotype was picked up many times. This chain connects TRBV6-5 to TRBJ1-2; weak D call: TRBD1 (5 bases). The CDR3 contains 14 residues. Germline CDR1 reads MNHEY; CDR2 reads SVGAGI. V shed 0 bases and J shed 7 bases, with 12 bases lying between them. In nucleotides, the CDR3 is TGTGCCAGCAGTTACTCGAGGCAGGGAATTGGCTACACCTTC. This encodes CASSYSRQGIGYTF.

The sample holds many counts of this clonotype. The chain couples TRBV2 to TRBJ1-3; D not resolved. This CDR3 contains 20 residues. The V end lost 4 bases, the J end lost 0 bases, and 25 bases lay between the germline ends. The germline V gene has CDR1 SNHLY and CDR2 FYNNEI. CDR3 residues: CASSGRPPITDASSGNTIYF. The DNA of the CDR3 is TGTGCCAGCAGTGGACGGCCCCCAATAACCGACGCTAGCTCTGGAAACACCATATATTTT.

This clonotype was detected ten times or more. CDR3 sequence: CATSPGTSIDEQFF. CDR3 DNA: TGCGCCACCTCCCCCGGGACTAGTATCGATGAGCAGTTCTTC. The chain is built from TRBV5-1 and TRBJ2-1, with 8 bases that match TRBD2. J was trimmed by 8 bases and V by 9 bases; bases with no gene match: 13. The CDR3 has 14 amino acids. Looked up from germline, CDR1 is SGHRS and CDR2 is YFSETQ.

The rearrangement joins TRBV2 to TRBJ1-3, with D hard to call. CDR1 SNHLY and CDR2 FYNNEI come from the germline V gene. This CDR3 region has 12 residues. Trimming left V 5 bases short and J 4 bases short, with 6 bases between. CDR3 DNA: TGTGCCAGCAGTTGGGGAGGAAACACCATATATTTT. As protein: CASSWGGNTIYF.